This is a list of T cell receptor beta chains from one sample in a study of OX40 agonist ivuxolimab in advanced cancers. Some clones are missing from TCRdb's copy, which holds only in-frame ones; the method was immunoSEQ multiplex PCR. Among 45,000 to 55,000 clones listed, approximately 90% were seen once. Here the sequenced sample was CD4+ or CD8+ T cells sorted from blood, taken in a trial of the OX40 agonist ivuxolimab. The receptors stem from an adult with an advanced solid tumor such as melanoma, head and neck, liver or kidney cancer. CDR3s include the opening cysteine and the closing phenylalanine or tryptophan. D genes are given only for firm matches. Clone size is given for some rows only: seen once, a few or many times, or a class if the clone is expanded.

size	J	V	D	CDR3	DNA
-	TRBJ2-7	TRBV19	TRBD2	CASSIEAGGPGEQYF	TGTGCCAGTAGTATTGAGGCGGGAGGGCCGGGGGAGCAGTACTTC
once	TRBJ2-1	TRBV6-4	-	CASSSGPYNEQFF	TGTGCCAGCAGCTCGGGGCCCTACAATGAGCAGTTCTTC
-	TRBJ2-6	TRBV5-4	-	CASSLANKDGANVLTF	TGTGCCAGCAGCTTGGCCAACAAGGATGGGGCCAACGTCCTGACTTTC
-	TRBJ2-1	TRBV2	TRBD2	CASSEARLAGEVHEQFF	TGTGCCAGCAGTGAGGCTAGACTAGCGGGAGAAGTCCATGAGCAGTTCTTC
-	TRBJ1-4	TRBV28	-	CASSSIPSNEKLFF	TGTGCCAGCAGTTCGATTCCGAGTAATGAAAAACTGTTTTTT
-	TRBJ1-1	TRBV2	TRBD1	CASGTGGFTEAFF	TGTGCCAGCGGGACAGGGGGCTTTACTGAAGCTTTCTTT
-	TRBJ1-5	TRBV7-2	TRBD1	CASSGQANQPQHF	TGTGCCAGCAGTGGACAGGCCAATCAGCCCCAGCATTTT
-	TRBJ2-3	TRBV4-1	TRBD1	CASSPLGTGLITDTQYF	TGCGCCAGCAGCCCCCTGGGGACAGGCCTTATCACAGATACGCAGTATTTT
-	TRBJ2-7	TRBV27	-	CASRNIVSYEQYF	TGTGCCAGCAGGAACATTGTCTCCTACGAGCAGTACTTC
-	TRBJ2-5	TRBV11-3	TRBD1	CASSSPGQQETQYF	TGTGCCAGCAGCTCCCCGGGACAGCAAGAGACCCAGTACTTC
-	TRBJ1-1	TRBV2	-	CASSEGTGRDTEAFF	TGTGCCAGCAGTGAAGGAACAGGGAGGGACACTGAAGCTTTCTTT
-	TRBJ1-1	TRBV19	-	CASSRGGRANTEAFF	TGTGCCAGTAGTCGTGGTGGGCGGGCGAACACTGAAGCTTTCTTT
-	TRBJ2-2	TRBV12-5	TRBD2	CASGRQSKPGLAGGGTGELFF	TGTGCTAGTGGAAGACAGTCAAAACCGGGACTAGCGGGAGGTGGGACCGGGGAGCTGTTTTTT
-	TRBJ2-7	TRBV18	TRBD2	CASSSLTSGPSYEQYF	TGTGCCAGCTCATCCCTGACTAGCGGGCCCTCCTACGAGCAGTACTTC
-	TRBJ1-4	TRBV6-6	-	CASSSRSGDEKLFF	TGTGCCAGCAGTAGTCGTTCAGGGGATGAAAAACTGTTTTTT
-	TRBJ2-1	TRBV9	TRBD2	CASSFGLAGGRDNEQFF	TGTGCCAGCAGCTTCGGACTAGCGGGAGGGAGGGACAATGAGCAGTTCTTC
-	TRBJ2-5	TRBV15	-	CATSRDPGEGETQYF	TGTGCCACCAGCAGAGATCCGGGAGAGGGTGAGACCCAGTACTTC
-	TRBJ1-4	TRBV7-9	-	CASSSTGTSSEKLFF	TGTGCCAGCAGCTCAACAGGTACCTCTTCTGAAAAACTGTTTTTT
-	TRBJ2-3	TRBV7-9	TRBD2	CASSPWTSGSGDTQYF	TGTGCCAGCAGCCCGTGGACTAGCGGGAGCGGAGATACGCAGTATTTT
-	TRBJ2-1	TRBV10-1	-	CASSETSDAGEQFF	TGCGCCAGCAGTGAAACCTCGGACGCGGGAGAGCAGTTCTTC
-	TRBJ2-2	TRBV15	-	CATSSLHLRSAATGELFF	TGTGCCACCAGCAGCCTCCACCTTCGGTCGGCAGCCACCGGGGAGCTGTTTTTT
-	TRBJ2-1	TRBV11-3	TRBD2	CASSLRGGSGIEQFF	TGTGCCAGCAGCTTACGAGGCGGTAGCGGGATTGAGCAGTTCTTC
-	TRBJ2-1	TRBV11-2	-	CASSPRHGLGQFF	TGTGCCAGCAGCCCCAGACATGGTTTGGGGCAGTTCTTC
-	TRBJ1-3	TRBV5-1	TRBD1	CASSFTQGAFGNTIYF	TGCGCCAGCAGCTTTACCCAGGGGGCCTTTGGAAACACCATATATTTT
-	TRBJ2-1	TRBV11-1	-	CASSLIGGNEQFF	TGTGCCAGCAGCTTAATTGGGGGTAATGAGCAGTTCTTC
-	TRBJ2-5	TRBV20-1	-	CSGTSVETQYF	TGCAGTGGGACGTCGGTGGAGACCCAGTACTTC
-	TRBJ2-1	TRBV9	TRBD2	CASSVGAGVGDEQFF	TGTGCCAGCAGCGTAGGAGCGGGAGTCGGTGATGAGCAGTTCTTC
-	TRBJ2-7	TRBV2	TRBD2	CASREVGGPRSEQYF	TGTGCCAGCAGGGAGGTGGGAGGGCCTCGGAGCGAGCAGTACTTC
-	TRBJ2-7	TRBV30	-	CAWSMESYEQYF	TGTGCCTGGAGTATGGAGAGCTACGAGCAGTACTTC
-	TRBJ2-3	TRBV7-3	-	CASSLNRATDTQYF	TGTGCCAGCAGCTTAAATAGGGCTACAGATACGCAGTATTTT
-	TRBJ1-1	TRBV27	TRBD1	CASTLSRDRNTEAFF	TGTGCCAGCACCCTTAGTCGGGACAGGAACACTGAAGCTTTCTTT
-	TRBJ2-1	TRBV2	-	CASFGVLAGNEQFF	TGTGCCAGCTTCGGAGTTCTAGCAGGCAATGAGCAGTTCTTC
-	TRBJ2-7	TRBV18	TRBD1	CASSPMTGTDLYGQYF	TGTGCCAGCTCACCAATGACCGGGACAGATTTATACGGGCAGTACTTC
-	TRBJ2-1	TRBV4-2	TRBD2	CASSRGTSGAYNEQFF	TGTGCCAGCAGCCGAGGGACTAGCGGAGCGTACAATGAGCAGTTCTTC
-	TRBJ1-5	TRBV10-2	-	CASSESVSKYQPQHF	TGCGCCAGCAGTGAGTCAGTCTCCAAATATCAGCCCCAGCATTTT
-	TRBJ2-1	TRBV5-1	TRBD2	CASSSGLSYNEQFF	TGCGCCAGCAGCTCGGGACTATCCTACAATGAGCAGTTCTTC
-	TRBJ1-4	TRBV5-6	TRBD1	CASSGRDRKLNEKLFF	TGTGCCAGCAGCGGCCGGGACAGAAAATTAAATGAAAAACTGTTTTTT
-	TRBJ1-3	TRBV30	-	CAWSVLPLSGNTIYF	TGTGCCTGGAGTGTCCTTCCCCTCTCTGGAAACACCATATATTTT
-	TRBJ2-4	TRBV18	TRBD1	CASSPGTGKNIQYF	TGTGCCAGCTCACCTGGGACAGGGAAAAACATTCAGTACTTC
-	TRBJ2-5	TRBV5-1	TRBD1	CASSLGGTGGLQETQYF	TGCGCCAGCAGCCTTGGTGGGACAGGGGGCCTCCAAGAGACCCAGTACTTC
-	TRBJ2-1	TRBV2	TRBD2	CASRVTSGRPPGEQFF	TGTGCCAGCAGGGTGACTAGCGGGAGGCCACCCGGTGAGCAGTTCTTC
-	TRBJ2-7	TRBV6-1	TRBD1	CASSSGTGLPYEQYF	TGTGCCAGCAGTTCCGGGACAGGCCTCCCCTACGAGCAGTACTTC
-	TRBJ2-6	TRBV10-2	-	CASSVSGSKSGANVLTF	TGCGCCAGCAGTGTTTCAGGGTCTAAGTCTGGGGCCAACGTCCTGACTTTC
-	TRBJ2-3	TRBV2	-	CASSENLVTDTQYF	TGTGCCAGCAGTGAAAACCTCGTAACAGATACGCAGTATTTT
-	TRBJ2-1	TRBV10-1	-	CASSDNRFYNEQFF	TGCGCCAGCAGTGATAACAGATTCTACAATGAGCAGTTCTTC
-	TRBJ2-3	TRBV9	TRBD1	CASSGDRAYTDTQYF	TGTGCCAGCAGCGGGGACAGGGCGTACACAGATACGCAGTATTTT
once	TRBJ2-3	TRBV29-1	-	CSGEQGTDTQYF	TGCAGCGGCGAACAGGGAACAGATACGCAGTATTTT
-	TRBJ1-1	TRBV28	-	CASSKGEGDTEAFF	TGTGCCAGCAGTAAGGGGGAGGGGGACACTGAAGCTTTCTTT
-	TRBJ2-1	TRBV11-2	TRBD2	CASSFVGLAGGGSYNEQFF	TGTGCCAGCAGCTTCGTGGGACTAGCGGGAGGAGGCTCCTACAATGAGCAGTTCTTC
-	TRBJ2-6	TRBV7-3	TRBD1	CASSLTGTVHSGANVLTF	TGTGCCAGCAGCTTAACAGGGACAGTTCACTCTGGGGCCAACGTCCTGACTTTC
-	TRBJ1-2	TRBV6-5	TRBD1	CASSYLPGQGHGYTF	TGTGCCAGCAGTTACTTACCGGGACAGGGCCATGGCTACACCTTC
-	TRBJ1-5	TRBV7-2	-	CASSLGGSGNQPQHF	TGTGCCAGCAGCTTAGGTGGCAGCGGCAATCAGCCCCAGCATTTT
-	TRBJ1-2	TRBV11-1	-	CASSPGPGKGYTF	TGTGCCAGCAGCCCGGGGCCGGGAAAAGGCTACACCTTC
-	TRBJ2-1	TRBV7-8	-	CASRAAGSSYNEQFF	TGTGCCAGCAGGGCGGCGGGGAGCTCCTACAATGAGCAGTTCTTC
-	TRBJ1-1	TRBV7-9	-	CASSTRTARNTEAFF	TGTGCCAGCAGCACGCGGACCGCTAGGAACACTGAAGCTTTCTTT
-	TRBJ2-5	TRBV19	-	CASSIHRQETQYF	TGTGCCAGTAGTATTCACAGGCAAGAGACCCAGTACTTC
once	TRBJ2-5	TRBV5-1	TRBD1	CASSWDSGETQYF	TGCGCCAGCAGCTGGGACAGTGGAGAGACCCAGTACTTC
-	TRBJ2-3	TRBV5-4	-	CASSLLSSTDTQYF	TGTGCCAGCAGCTTGTTGTCTAGCACAGATACGCAGTATTTT
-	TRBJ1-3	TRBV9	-	CASSGDYSGNTIYF	TGTGCCAGCAGCGGGGACTACTCTGGAAACACCATATATTTT
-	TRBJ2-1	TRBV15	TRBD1	CATSRTRDRAENEQFF	TGTGCCACCAGCAGAACCCGGGACAGGGCTGAAAATGAGCAGTTCTTC